This is a list of T cell receptor beta chains from one sample in a study of blood T cell dynamics during melanoma immunotherapy. Only in-frame clones appear in the TCRdb table, and some are missing; sequencing was by immunoSEQ multiplex PCR. The sample carries 3,200 or so clones, roughly 96% recorded once. Sequencing used effector memory CD8+ T cells from blood, obtained from a patient treated with checkpoint blockade. The receptors derive from a human donor with melanoma. The CDR3 runs from the conserved cysteine through the conserved F or W. D genes are given only for firm matches. Where a row states a size, it is once, few, many or the class of an expanded clone; other rows omit it.

D	V	J	size	CDR3	DNA
-	TRBV7-2	TRBJ1-3	-	CASRFGPTSGNTIYF	TGTGCCAGCAGATTTGGACCGACCTCTGGAAACACCATATATTTT
-	TRBV19	TRBJ1-1	-	CASSIGRYTEAFF	TGTGCCAGTAGTATTGGCAGATACACTGAAGCTTTCTTT
-	TRBV6-1	TRBJ2-2	-	CASSEEGINTGELFF	TGTGCCAGCAGTGAAGAGGGGATCAACACCGGGGAGCTGTTTTTT
-	TRBV30	TRBJ1-1	once	CAWRFSSYGTEAFF	TGTGCCTGGAGGTTTTCAAGTTATGGGACTGAAGCTTTCTTT
-	TRBV7-6	TRBJ2-7	-	CASSSGYSNEQYF	TGTGCCAGCAGCTCAGGGTATTCGAACGAGCAGTACTTC
-	TRBV12-5	TRBJ1-2	-	CASEEGPYGYTF	TGTGCTAGCGAGGAGGGACCCTATGGCTACACCTTC
-	TRBV9	TRBJ1-1	-	CASSVAWGDTEAFF	TGTGCCAGCAGCGTAGCTTGGGGGGACACTGAAGCTTTCTTT
TRBD1	TRBV9	TRBJ1-1	-	CASSGGTGLRSNTEAFF	TGTGCCAGCAGCGGAGGGACAGGGCTTAGATCGAACACTGAAGCTTTCTTT
TRBD2	TRBV4-3	TRBJ2-3	-	CASSQDWAGGRTDTQYF	TGCGCCAGCAGCCAAGACTGGGCGGGAGGGCGAACAGATACGCAGTATTTT
-	TRBV6-1	TRBJ1-1	-	CASSRQNTEAFF	TGTGCCAGCAGTCGACAGAACACTGAAGCTTTCTTT
-	TRBV21-1	TRBJ2-2	-	CASSQSGVGELFF	TGTGCCAGCAGCCAGAGTGGGGTTGGGGAGCTGTTTTTT
-	TRBV27	TRBJ2-7	-	CASTWGAGGEQYF	TGTGCCAGCACTTGGGGGGCTGGGGGCGAGCAGTACTTC
TRBD1	TRBV10-2	TRBJ2-5	-	CASGLTGQETQYF	TGCGCCAGCGGGCTGACAGGGCAAGAGACCCAGTACTTC
-	TRBV19	TRBJ2-1	-	CASSIGTDYNEQFF	TGTGCCAGTAGTATAGGGACAGATTACAATGAGCAGTTCTTC
TRBD2	TRBV28	TRBJ2-5	once	CASSSVLAGGRETQYF	TGTGCCAGCAGTTCAGTACTAGCGGGGGGGCGAGAGACCCAGTACTTC